This TCR beta chain was identified during a study of T cell changes during pregnancy in multiple sclerosis. In this sample, this clone turned up once. Sequencing used immunoSEQ multiplex PCR; TCRdb keeps in-frame clones, though not all of them. The sample includes 35,000 to 45,000 clones, 90% to 95% of them seen just once. CDR3 size: 13 residues. V lost 4 bases and J lost 2, with 9 bases in between. Per the germline V gene, CDR1 is SQVTM and CDR2 is ANQGSEA. The clonotype comes from a female donor with multiple sclerosis, enrolled in a pregnancy study. Sequencing used CD8+ T cells from peripheral blood mononuclear cells, obtained in the third trimester of pregnancy. V gene TRBV29-1 combines with J gene TRBJ2-1, with a weak D call TRBD1 (6 bases). The CDR3 spells CSVAQGPYNEQFF. The CDR3 region has the DNA TGCAGCGTTGCCCAGGGGCCCTACAATGAGCAGTTCTTC.